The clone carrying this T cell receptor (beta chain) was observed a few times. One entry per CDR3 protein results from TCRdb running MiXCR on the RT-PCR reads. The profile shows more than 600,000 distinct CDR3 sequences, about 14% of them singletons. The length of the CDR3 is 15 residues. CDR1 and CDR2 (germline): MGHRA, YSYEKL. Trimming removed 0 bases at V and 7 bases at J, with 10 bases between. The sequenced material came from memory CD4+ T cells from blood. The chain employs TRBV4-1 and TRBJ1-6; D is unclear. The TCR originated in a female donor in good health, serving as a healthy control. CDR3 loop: CASSQERQENSPLHF. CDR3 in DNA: TGCGCCAGCAGCCAAGAGAGGCAGGAAAATTCACCCCTCCACTTT.